The 15 T cell receptor beta chains below were found in one sample sequenced in a study of cytomegalovirus exposure and HLA in healthy donors. PCR primers comprised 60 Vbeta and 13 Jbeta primers. Sequenced by immunoSEQ multiplex PCR; TCRdb stores in-frame clones only, minus some. The repertoire holds fewer than 85,000 clones, with 60% to 80% as singletons. The material sequenced was PBMCs. These TCRs come from a woman aged 35 to 49 in good health and CMV-seropositive.

This clone was counted a single time. The chain couples TRBV2 to TRBJ1-5; D remains unclear. V shed 6 bases and J shed 2 bases, with 11 bases lying between them. The CDR3 extends over 14 amino acids. Germline CDR1 and CDR2: SNHLY and FYNNEI. The CDR3 DNA reads TGTGCCAGCAGCTGGACGAGGGGCAATCAGCCCCAGCATTTT. Protein: CASSWTRGNQPQHF.

This chain links TRBV5-1 with TRBJ2-3; 9 bases map to TRBD2. Germline V gene sequence: CDR1 SGHRS, CDR2 YFSETQ. The CDR3 loop spans 16 amino acids. Trimming took 1 base from V and 5 from J; bases not matched to a gene: 8. CDR3 nucleotides: TGCGCCAGCAGCTTGTTGATGGCTAGCGGGGAAGATACGCAGTATTTT. Protein: CASSLLMASGEDTQYF. The full variable domain, completed using reference TRBV5-1 and TRBJ2-3, is KAGVTQTPRYLIKTRGQQVTLSCSPISGHRSVSWYQQTPGQGLQFLFEYFSETQRNKGNFPGRFSGRQFSNSRSEMNVSTLELGDSALYLCASSLLMASGEDTQYFGPGTRLTVL.

The rearrangement uses TRBV5-6 and TRBJ1-2; D gene unclear. V was shortened by 2 bases and J by 5 bases, with 4 bases between the two germline ends. CDR3 length equals 11 residues. Germline V gene sequence: CDR1 SGHDT, CDR2 YYEEEE. The chain's CDR3 is CASSLSYGYTF. The CDR3 region has the DNA TGTGCCAGCAGCTTATCATATGGCTACACCTTC. The entire variable domain, with the rest obtained from reference TRBV5-6 and TRBJ1-2, is as follows: DAGVTQSPTHLIKTRGQQVTLRCSPKSGHDTVSWYQQALGQGPQFIFQYYEEEERQRGNFPDRFSGHQFPNYSSELNVNALLLGDSALYLCASSLSYGYTFGSGTRLTVV.

This rearrangement joins TRBV29-1 to TRBJ1-1, with D tentatively TRBD1 (5 bases). Germline CDR1 reads SQVTM; CDR2 reads ANQGSEA. The CDR3 spans 14 residues. V dropped 0 bases and J dropped 10 bases, with 18 bases sitting between them. The CDR3 reads CSVEDPGGVKGAFF. CDR3 in DNA: TGCAGCGTTGAAGATCCGGGAGGGGTGAAAGGAGCTTTCTTT.

This chain links TRBV2 with TRBJ1-6; D not certain. The CDR3 covers 15 residues. V lost 5 bases and J 2 bases, leaving 10 bases between the germline ends. CDR1 is SNHLY, CDR2 FYNNEI, per germline. The CDR3 sequence: CASSPRTAYNSPLHF. The CDR3 coding sequence is TGTGCCAGCAGTCCCAGGACTGCCTATAATTCACCCCTCCACTTT.

This chain uses TRBV5-4 with TRBJ2-3; D is perhaps TRBD2 (5 bases). V was trimmed by 2 bases and J by 0 bases, leaving 13 bases between them. CDR1 is SGHNT and CDR2 is YYREEE in the germline V gene (reference sequence). The CDR3 covers 16 residues. CDR3 loop: CASSFESGSSTDTQYF. The CDR3 coding sequence is TGTGCCAGCAGCTTTGAGTCGGGGTCGAGCACAGATACGCAGTATTTT.

This clone turned up a few times. The rearrangement joins TRBV9 to TRBJ2-3; 7 positions agree with TRBD2. The CDR3 is 15 residues long. The V and J ends lost 0 bases and 6 bases, in that order; junction bases with no gene match: 7. From germline, CDR1 is SGDLS and CDR2 YYNGEE. The CDR3 DNA reads as TGTGCCAGCAGCGTAGCTGGGGCCGGGGGGGATACGCAGTATTTT. The encoded protein is CASSVAGAGGDTQYF.

This clone has more than one count but fewer than ten. The chain is built from TRBV5-4 and TRBJ1-4; D is possibly TRBD1 (5 bases). V lost 4 bases and J 7 bases, leaving 14 bases between the germline ends. The CDR3 has 14 residues. Germline-derived CDR1 and CDR2 are SGHNT and YYREEE (reference sequence). This CDR3 is CASSLGGEGEKLFF. DNA for the CDR3: TGTGCCAGCAGCCTCGGAGGGGAGGGTGAAAAACTGTTTTTT.

This sequence joins TRBV19 and TRBJ2-5, with TRBD1 matching 7 bases. This CDR3 has 14 residues. J lost 11 bases, V lost 3 bases, and 12 bases had no gene match. In germline, CDR1 is LNHDA, CDR2 SQIVND (reference sequence). The CDR3 loop reads CASSIPGTATQQYF. Written as DNA, the CDR3 is TGTGCCAGTAGTATTCCCGGGACAGCCACTCAGCAGTACTTC.

The chain uses TRBV11-2 and TRBJ2-7; a weak D match, TRBD2 (5 bases). The V gene lost 5 bases and the J gene lost 2 bases, with 13 bases spanning the gap. In germline, CDR1 is SGHAT, CDR2 FQNNGV. The CDR3 is 14 residues long. CDR3 residues: CASSPGGFPYEQYF. For the CDR3, the DNA is TGTGCCAGCAGCCCCGGAGGTTTCCCCTACGAGCAGTACTTC.

The chain combines TRBV2 with TRBJ1-2; D might be TRBD1 (6 bases). The germline V and J ends were trimmed by 4 bases and 10 bases, with 16 bases remaining between them. This CDR3 has 13 residues. Germline V CDR1 and CDR2: SNHLY, FYNNEI. The CDR3 loop is CASSVYREGDYTF. In DNA form, the CDR3 reads TGTGCCAGCAGTGTGTACAGGGAAGGCGACTACACCTTC.

This chain connects TRBV6-1 to TRBJ2-1, with TRBD1 as a possible D gene (5 bases). Germline CDR1 MNHNS, CDR2 SASEGT. V was trimmed by 2 bases and J by 1 base, leaving 12 bases between them. The CDR3 sequence is 16 residues long. The CDR3 is CASSEYGARSYNEQFF. The CDR3, as DNA: TGTGCCAGCAGTGAATATGGGGCCAGGTCCTACAATGAGCAGTTCTTC.

The V call is TRBV5-1, the J call TRBJ2-3, with 10 bases aligning to TRBD2. V was clipped by 2 bases and J by 0 bases; unmatched bases: 3. The CDR3 spans 16 residues. Germline CDR1 SGHRS, CDR2 YFSETQ. This chain's CDR3 is CASSLMTSGSTDTQYF. CDR3 nucleotide sequence: TGCGCCAGCAGCTTAATGACTAGCGGGAGCACAGATACGCAGTATTTT.

V and J are TRBV5-1 and TRBJ1-4; 8 nucleotides line up with TRBD1. The CDR3 covers 15 residues. Germline CDR1 and CDR2: SGHRS and YFSETQ. J gave up 4 bases and V 3 bases, and 5 bases lay outside the gene matches. The CDR3 bases are TGCGCCAGCAGCTCCGGGACAGGTGATAATGAAAAACTGTTTTTT. This sequence encodes CASSSGTGDNEKLFF.

This chain connects TRBV18 to TRBJ1-2, with D possibly matching TRBD1 (5 bases). The CDR3 is made up of 15 amino acids. Trimming shortened V by 0 bases and J by 2 bases, and 10 bases separated the two germline ends. Germline V gene lookup returns CDR1 KGHSH and CDR2 LQKENI. CDR3 in DNA: TGTGCCAGCTCACCACCGGGGGGGTTGAACTATGGCTACACCTTC. Protein product: CASSPPGGLNYGYTF.